This T cell receptor (beta chain) was recovered during a study of T cell clones after liver transplantation. Background on the study: A pre-transplant mixed lymphocyte reaction with TCRbeta sequencing defined graft-donor-reactive clones followed in post-transplant blood. Standard immunosuppression, with no induction, continued until 12-24 months after transplant. Draws occurred before transplant, before withdrawal, and after complete or failed withdrawal.

V lost 2 bases and J lost 5, with 18 bases in between. This CDR3 region has 16 residues. The germline CDR1 and CDR2 sequences are MNHNS and SASEGT. This clone showed up just a few times. Measured with immunoSEQ multiplex PCR; TCRdb has only the in-frame clones, and not every one. This sample yields about 100,000 clones, of which 82% are seen a single time; approximately 0.93% belongs to the top ten. The TCR was taken from a human donor who received a liver transplant. Here the sequenced sample was CD4+ T cells from blood, taken before liver transplant. The rearrangement links TRBV6-1 to TRBJ1-1; D is undetermined. This CDR3 is CASSEFVVGAGTEAFF. DNA of the CDR3: TGTGCCAGCAGTGAATTCGTAGTGGGCGCGGGGACTGAAGCTTTCTTT.